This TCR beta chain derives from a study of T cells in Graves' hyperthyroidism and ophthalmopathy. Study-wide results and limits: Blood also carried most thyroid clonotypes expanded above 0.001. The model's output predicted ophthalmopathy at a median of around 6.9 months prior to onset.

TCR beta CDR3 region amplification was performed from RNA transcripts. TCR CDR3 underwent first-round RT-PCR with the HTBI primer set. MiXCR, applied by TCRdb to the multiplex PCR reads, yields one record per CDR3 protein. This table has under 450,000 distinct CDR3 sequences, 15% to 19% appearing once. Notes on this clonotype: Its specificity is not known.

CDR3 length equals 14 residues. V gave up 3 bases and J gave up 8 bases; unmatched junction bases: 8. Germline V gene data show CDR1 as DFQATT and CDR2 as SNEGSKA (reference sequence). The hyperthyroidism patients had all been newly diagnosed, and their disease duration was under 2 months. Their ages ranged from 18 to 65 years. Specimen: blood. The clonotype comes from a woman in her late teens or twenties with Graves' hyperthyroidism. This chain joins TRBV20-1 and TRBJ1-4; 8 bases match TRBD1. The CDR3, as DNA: TGCAGTGCTAGTGGACAGGGAGCTTTGGAAAAACTGTTTTTT. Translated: CSASGQGALEKLFF.